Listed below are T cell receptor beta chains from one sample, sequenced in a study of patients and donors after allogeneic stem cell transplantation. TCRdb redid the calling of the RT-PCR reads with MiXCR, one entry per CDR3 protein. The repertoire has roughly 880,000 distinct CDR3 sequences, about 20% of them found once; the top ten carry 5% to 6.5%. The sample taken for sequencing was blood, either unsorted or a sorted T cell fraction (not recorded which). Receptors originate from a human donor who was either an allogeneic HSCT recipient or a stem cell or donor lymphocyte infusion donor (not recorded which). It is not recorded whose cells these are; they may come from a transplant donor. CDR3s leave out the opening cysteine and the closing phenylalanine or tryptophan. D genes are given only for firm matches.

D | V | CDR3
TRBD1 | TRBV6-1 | ASSRQGRNTEAF
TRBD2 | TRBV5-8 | ASSLVALAGLYEQY
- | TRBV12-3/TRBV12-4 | ASSTGPGTGNTIY
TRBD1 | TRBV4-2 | ASSHNRDRGSGELF
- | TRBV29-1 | SVEEGNPHEQY
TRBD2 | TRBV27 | ASSSTLAGNTGELF
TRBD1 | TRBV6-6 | ASSYRGLGGYT
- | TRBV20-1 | SAEQGPEAF
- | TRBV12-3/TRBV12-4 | ASSPTPGFGEQF
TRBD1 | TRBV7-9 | ASSTGGWGNTIY
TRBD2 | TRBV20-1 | SARGGAGVSYNEQF
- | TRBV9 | ASSSMRGGSNFYNEQF
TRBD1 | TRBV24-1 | ATGGTGGVGIQF
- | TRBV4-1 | ASSQYGSYEQY
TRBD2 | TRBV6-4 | ASSDRTSGWYNEQF